The clone carrying this T cell receptor (beta chain) has more than one count but fewer than ten. This specimen belongs to a study of response to subunit inactivated influenza vaccine. CDR1 is SGHRS, CDR2 YFSETQ, per germline. Trimming pared 0 bases from V and 2 bases from J, leaving 18 bases between. The length of the CDR3 is 17 residues. Each CDR3 protein is one row after TCRdb ran MiXCR on the RT-PCR reads. The data hold about 540,000 distinct CDR3 sequences, with around a quarter observed a single time. These data also featured in a second study, about T cells expressing NK-cell markers. That report notes: The TCR beta cDNA came from 5'RACE template switching with UMIs. From sorted CD3+CD56+NKG2C+, CD3+CD56+NKG2C- and CD3+CD56-NKG2C+ T cells came the TCR beta repertoires. Restriction of the sorted population to alpha-beta TCR T cells was achieved in several experiments with an anti-gamma-delta TCR antibody. The study left the HCMV specificity of expanded NKG2C+ T cell clones unresolved.

This TCR derives from a man aged 50 to 60 who received an inactivated influenza vaccine. Sequenced here: CD4+ T cells sorted from PBMCs, sampled 11 to 12 days after vaccination. This chain joins TRBV5-1 and TRBJ2-7; D tentatively fits TRBD1 or TRBD2 (5 bases each). The CDR3 loop reads CASSLDLTWQGAYEQYF. The CDR3 DNA reads as TGCGCCAGCAGCTTGGATCTTACGTGGCAGGGAGCCTACGAGCAGTACTTC.